This T cell receptor beta chain comes out of a study of cytomegalovirus exposure and HLA in healthy donors. Across the study: Earlier, 100 million to 130 million unique TCR beta sequences were recovered from some 200 million T cells by an analysis. Whole-study findings and limits: When the data were analyzed later, several of the most significant clusters appeared to be linked to common viral pathogens.

Both 60 Vbeta primers and 13 Jbeta primers went into the PCR. Assay: immunoSEQ multiplex PCR; the TCRdb copy retains only in-frame clones and omits some. The sample lists 140,000 to 150,000 clones, around 59% occurring once. Germline CDR1 and CDR2: SEHNR and FQNEAQ (reference sequence). J was trimmed by 7 bases and V by 3 bases; bases with no gene match: 10. This CDR3 contains 16 residues. Note on this clone: The antigen remains undetermined.

The clonotype was recovered from a male donor in good health and CMV-seronegative. The specimen sequenced was PBMCs. The rearrangement joins TRBV7-9 to TRBJ2-3; 10 bases are a match to TRBD2. CDR3 sequence reads: CASSFYLLAGAHTQYF. CDR3 sequence (DNA): TGTGCCAGCAGCTTTTATTTGCTAGCGGGGGCACATACGCAGTATTTT.